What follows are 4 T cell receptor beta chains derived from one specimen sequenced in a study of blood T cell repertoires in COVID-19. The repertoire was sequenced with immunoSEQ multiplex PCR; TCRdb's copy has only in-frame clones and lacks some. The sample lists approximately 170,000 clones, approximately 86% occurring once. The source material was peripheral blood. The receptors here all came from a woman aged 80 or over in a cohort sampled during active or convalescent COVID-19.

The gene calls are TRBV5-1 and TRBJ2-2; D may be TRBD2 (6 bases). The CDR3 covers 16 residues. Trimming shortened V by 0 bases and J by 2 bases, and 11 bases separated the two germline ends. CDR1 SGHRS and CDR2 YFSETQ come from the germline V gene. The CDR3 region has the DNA TGCGCCAGCAGCTTGGTTCGAGCGGGCAACACCGGGGAGCTGTTTTTT. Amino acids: CASSLVRAGNTGELFF.

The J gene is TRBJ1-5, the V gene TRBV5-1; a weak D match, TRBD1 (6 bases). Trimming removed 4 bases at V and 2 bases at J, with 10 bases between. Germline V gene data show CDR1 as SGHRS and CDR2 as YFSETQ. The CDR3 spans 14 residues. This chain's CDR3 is CASSEAGGNQPQHF. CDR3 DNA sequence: TGCGCCAGCAGCGAGGCAGGGGGCAATCAGCCCCAGCATTTT.

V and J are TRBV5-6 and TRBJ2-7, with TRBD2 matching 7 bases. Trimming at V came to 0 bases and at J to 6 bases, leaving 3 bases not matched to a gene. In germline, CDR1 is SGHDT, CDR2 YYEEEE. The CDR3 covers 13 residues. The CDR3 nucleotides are TGTGCCAGCAGCTTGGCGGGGGGATCCGAGCAGTACTTC. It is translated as CASSLAGGSEQYF.

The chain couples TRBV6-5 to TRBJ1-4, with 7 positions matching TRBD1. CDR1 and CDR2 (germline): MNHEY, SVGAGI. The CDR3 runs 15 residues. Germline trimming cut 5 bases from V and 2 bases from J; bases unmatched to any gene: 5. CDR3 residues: CASSIIGGTNEKLFF. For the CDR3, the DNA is TGTGCCAGCAGTATCATAGGGGGCACTAATGAAAAACTGTTTTTT.